This TCR beta chain was captured by sequencing in a study of CD8 T cell repertoires and HIV-1 epitope variants. The wider study: An approximately 10-day culture received IL-2, IL-7 and IL-15 on days 3 and 7. 1M T cells were kept uncultured as a baseline.

The CDR3 is 12 residues long. Trimming removed 5 bases from V and 10 bases from J; junction bases left unmatched: 4. Germline V gene sequence: CDR1 LNHDA, CDR2 SQIVND (reference sequence). For this clone: As yet, its antigen is unknown.

Measured with immunoSEQ multiplex PCR; TCRdb has only the in-frame clones, and not every one. The repertoire holds 2,500 to 4,000 clones, with 69% as singletons. The rearrangement joins TRBV19 to TRBJ2-1, with 8 bases aligning to TRBD2. This receptor was identified in a male donor with HIV. The specimen was cultured CD8+ T cells derived from PBMCs. CDR3 loop: CASSFVAGEQFF. The DNA of the CDR3 is TGTGCCAGTAGTTTCGTAGCGGGAGAGCAGTTCTTC. Based on the CDR3 plus reference TRBV19 and TRBJ2-1, the full variable domain is DGGITQSPKYLFRKEGQNVTLSCEQNLNHDAMYWYRQDPGQGLRLIYYSQIVNDFQKGDIAEGYSVSREKKESFPLTVTSAQKNPTAFYLCASSFVAGEQFFGPGTRLTVL.